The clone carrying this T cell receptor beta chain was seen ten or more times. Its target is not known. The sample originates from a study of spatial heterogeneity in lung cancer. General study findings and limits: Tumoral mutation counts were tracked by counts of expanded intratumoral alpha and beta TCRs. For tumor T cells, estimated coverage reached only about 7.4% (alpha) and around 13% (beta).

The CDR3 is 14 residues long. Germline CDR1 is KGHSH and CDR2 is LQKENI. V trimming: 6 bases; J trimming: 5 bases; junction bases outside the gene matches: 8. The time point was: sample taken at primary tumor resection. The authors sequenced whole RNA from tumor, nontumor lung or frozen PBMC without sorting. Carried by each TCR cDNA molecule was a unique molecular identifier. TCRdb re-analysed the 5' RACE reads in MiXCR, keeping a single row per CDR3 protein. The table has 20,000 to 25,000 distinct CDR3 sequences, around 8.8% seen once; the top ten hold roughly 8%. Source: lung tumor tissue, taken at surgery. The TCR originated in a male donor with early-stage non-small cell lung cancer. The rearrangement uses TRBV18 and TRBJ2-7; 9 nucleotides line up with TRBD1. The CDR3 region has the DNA TGTGCCAGCTCCCCCGGGACAGGGAGGGACGAGCAGTACTTC. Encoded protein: CASSPGTGRDEQYF.